This T cell receptor beta chain emerged from a study of cytomegalovirus exposure and HLA in healthy donors. Findings of the study overall: Some V segments, TRBV6-2 and TRBV6-3 among them, were indistinguishable and were therefore excluded.

Note on this clone: Antigen unknown.

This CDR3 is built from 18 residues. Looked up from germline, CDR1 is MNHEY and CDR2 is SMNVEV (reference sequence). Vbeta (60) and Jbeta (13) primers were used in the PCR. Measured with immunoSEQ multiplex PCR; TCRdb has only the in-frame clones, and not every one. In the table there are approximately 240,000 clones, about 89% of which are singletons. Sequencing was performed on PBMCs. This chain connects TRBV27 to TRBJ2-7, with TRBD2 matching 9 bases. Gene TRBJ2-1 matches the end of the DNA better, so the J call may be wrong. This TCR derives from a woman aged 18-29 years in good health and CMV-seronegative. The DNA for the CDR3 is TGTGCCAGCAGACAAAGAGTGGCGGGAGGGGGGACAAACAATGAGCAGTTCTTC. It encodes CASRQRVAGGGTNNEQFF.